A selection of T cell receptor beta chains follows, all from one sample in a study of Ad26.COV2.S vaccination and SARS-CoV-2 variants. Data came from immunoSEQ multiplex PCR; TCRdb stores just in-frame clones and leaves some out. The sample records around 350,000 clones, about 85% being singletons. Source: peripheral blood, taken in a trial of Ad26.COV2.S vaccine versus placebo. Every receptor here comes from a person aged 18 to 59 who received the Ad26.COV2.S COVID-19 vaccine or a placebo. The CDR3 runs from the conserved cysteine through the conserved F or W. The D gene is left open where the match is weak. Clone size, where shown, is once, few, many, or a class for clones that have expanded.

TRBV5-6,-,TRBJ2-1,TRBD1,CASSPGTGYNEQFF,TGTGCCAGCAGCCCCGGGACAGGATACAATGAGCAGTTCTTC
TRBV4-3,-,TRBJ2-1,TRBD2,CASSLKLGLAGPLNEQFF,TGCGCCAGCAGCCTAAAATTAGGACTAGCGGGACCCCTCAATGAGCAGTTCTTC
TRBV11-2,-,TRBJ1-1,TRBD1,CASSPRTGIPEAFF,TGTGCCAGCAGCCCCAGGACAGGGATACCAGAAGCTTTCTTT
TRBV7-2,-,TRBJ2-3,-,CASSLVWASDDTQYF,TGTGCCAGCAGCTTAGTTTGGGCGAGTGATGATACGCAGTATTTT
TRBV2,few,TRBJ2-7,TRBD1,CASMPPQGHYEQYF,TGTGCCAGCATGCCGCCACAGGGGCACTACGAGCAGTACTTC
TRBV10-2,-,TRBJ2-3,-,CASSEYHTGPTDTQYF,TGCGCCAGCAGTGAGTACCATACGGGACCCACAGATACGCAGTATTTT
TRBV5-4,-,TRBJ2-1,TRBD1,CASRESDRDWEQFF,TGTGCCAGCAGGGAGTCGGACAGGGACTGGGAGCAGTTCTTC
TRBV7-9,-,TRBJ1-5,TRBD1,CASSGDRMYSNQPQHF,TGTGCCAGCAGCGGGGACAGAATGTATAGCAATCAGCCCCAGCATTTT
TRBV27,-,TRBJ2-2,-,CASSSGMQVVTGELFF,TGTGCCAGCAGCTCTGGGATGCAGGTGGTCACCGGGGAGCTGTTTTTT
TRBV6-5,-,TRBJ2-3,-,CASHRGGSTDTQYF,TGTGCCAGCCACCGGGGCGGGAGCACAGATACGCAGTATTTT
TRBV7-9,-,TRBJ2-7,TRBD1,CASSAPSGTGLYEQYF,TGTGCCAGCAGCGCACCATCCGGGACAGGATTGTACGAGCAGTACTTC
TRBV7-9,-,TRBJ2-7,TRBD1,CASSYHRTGGYEQYF,TGTGCCAGCAGCTATCACCGGACAGGGGGCTACGAGCAGTACTTC
TRBV11-2,-,TRBJ2-7,-,CASSLDEAGVEQYF,TGTGCCAGCAGCTTAGATGAGGCAGGGGTGGAGCAGTACTTC
TRBV9,-,TRBJ2-1,TRBD2,CASSLNPLSTSGKRNEQFF,TGTGCCAGCAGTCTCAACCCCCTCTCGACTAGCGGGAAGAGGAATGAGCAGTTCTTC
TRBV3-1/TRBV3-2,-,TRBJ2-7,TRBD2,CASSHSKGLLASGKYEQYF,TGTGCCAGCAGCCACTCAAAGGGGCTCTTGGCTAGCGGGAAGTACGAGCAGTACTTC
TRBV19,-,TRBJ2-1,-,CASTPAGTSSYNEQFF,TGTGCCAGTACCCCCGCGGGCACTAGCTCCTACAATGAGCAGTTCTTC